What follows is one T cell receptor beta chain and its context. CDR1 is ENHRY and CDR2 is SYGVKD in the germline V gene. The V end was cut by 3 bases, the J end by 9 bases, with 15 bases between. The CDR3 spans 14 residues. This sample is drawn from a study of blood T cell repertoires in COVID-19. Across the whole study: In each case, the material was cDNA or gDNA derived from T cells, B-cell-depleted T cells, or PBMCs.

In the authors' methods: Amplification of reference gene primers provided the estimated nucleated cell counts. Sequencing used immunoSEQ multiplex PCR; TCRdb keeps in-frame clones, though not all of them. For V, J and clone size, that table is used; D and trimming come from the DNA. The sample lists 150,000 to 200,000 clones, approximately 80% occurring once. The TCR was taken from a woman older than 75 with acute or convalescent COVID-19. Input material: peripheral blood. The chain links TRBV10-3 to TRBJ2-1, with a possible D match to TRBD2 (5 bases). The CDR3 region is CAISDDGLGGEQFF. CDR3 nucleotides: TGTGCCATCAGTGATGATGGGCTAGGAGGTGAGCAGTTCTTC.